The clone carrying this TCR beta chain has at least ten counts. This entry comes from a study of Graves' ophthalmopathy and Graves' hyperthyroidism. This CDR3 contains 13 residues. The germline V gene encodes CDR1 MNHNS and CDR2 SASEGT. The V segment lost 6 bases and the J segment 1 base; nucleotides outside the gene matches: 1. The TCR beta CDR3 regions underwent amplification from RNA transcripts. A first-round RT-PCR used HTBI primers, followed by a second-round multiplex PCR. TCRdb independently ran MiXCR on the multiplex PCR reads; one entry per CDR3 protein. The table shows more than 300,000 distinct CDR3 sequences, with 15% occurring only once. Enrollment excluded any patients with other autoimmune diseases, uncontrolled infections, pregnancy or lactation.

Material: peripheral blood. This clonotype originated in a woman under 30 with stable Graves' hyperthyroidism. The chain carries TRBV6-1 and TRBJ1-1; 8 nucleotides agree with TRBD1. In nucleotides, the CDR3 is TGTGCCAGCAGACAGGGGGGGAACACTGAAGCTTTCTTT. Translation: CASRQGGNTEAFF.